This record covers a single T cell receptor (beta chain). The data were taken from a study of T cell changes during pregnancy in multiple sclerosis. CDR1 is MNHEY, CDR2 SMNVEV, per germline (reference sequence). The CDR3 extends over 13 amino acids. Trimming removed 2 bases at V and 7 bases at J, with 9 bases between. This table comes from immunoSEQ multiplex PCR, and its TCRdb copy is limited to in-frame clones, with some not included. The sample lists approximately 65,000 clones, roughly 92% occurring once. This chain joins TRBV27 and TRBJ2-1; tentatively, D is TRBD1 (6 bases). The sample in question was CD8+ T cells from peripheral blood mononuclear cells, obtained in the third trimester of pregnancy. This TCR was sampled from a female donor in good health, enrolled as a control in a pregnancy study. The CDR3 DNA reads TGTGCCAGCAGTTTAGGGGGCGGAAATGAGCAGTTCTTC. Translated, it gives CASSLGGGNEQFF.